This T cell receptor beta chain was documented in a study of control samples from healthy donors and cancer patients. The junction had 7 bases not matched to a gene; V was cut back by 8 bases and J by 10 bases. CDR1 and CDR2 (germline): MNHNY, SVGAGI (reference sequence). The CDR3 covers 13 residues. Profiling relied on immunoSEQ multiplex PCR, and the TCRdb table lists in-frame clones only, not all of them. The sample holds 70,000 to 85,000 clones; around 80% are singletons and the top ten take around a tenth. This chain uses TRBV6-6 with TRBJ1-6, with 8 bases matching TRBD1. Sequencing was done on a sample of PBMCs. This TCR was recovered from a man in his 60s with head and neck cancer. Here the CDR3 DNA reads TGTGCCAGCGGACCGGACAGGGAATCACCCCTCCACTTT. Residues: CASGPDRESPLHF.